A single sample gave rise to the 2 T cell receptor beta chains below, sequenced in a study of early T cells in non-severe SARS-CoV-2 infection. TCRdb independently ran MiXCR on the 5' RACE reads; one entry per CDR3 protein. The data hold 66,000 or so distinct CDR3 sequences, with under 15% observed a single time. Sequencing input: whole blood. The source is an adult who was a healthcare worker with PCR-confirmed SARS-CoV-2 infection or an uninfected control (not recorded which).

The chain couples TRBV5-1 to TRBJ1-4, with D tentatively TRBD1 (5 bases). V lost 0 bases and J lost 11, with 11 bases in between. The length of the CDR3 is 13 residues. Germline V gene lookup returns CDR1 SGHRS and CDR2 YFSETQ. CDR3 in DNA: TGCGCCAGCAGCTTGGAGGGCGAGGGGAAACTGTTTTTT. Its protein is CASSLEGEGKLFF.

For the CDR3, the DNA is TGCAGTGCTCTTAATTTGGATACGCAGTATTTT. This encodes CSALNLDTQYF. The rearrangement joins TRBV20-1 to TRBJ2-3; D is unclear. This CDR3 is built from 11 residues. V lost 5 bases to trimming and J lost 6 bases, with 9 bases between them. CDR1 DFQATT and CDR2 SNEGSKA come from the germline V gene (reference sequence).